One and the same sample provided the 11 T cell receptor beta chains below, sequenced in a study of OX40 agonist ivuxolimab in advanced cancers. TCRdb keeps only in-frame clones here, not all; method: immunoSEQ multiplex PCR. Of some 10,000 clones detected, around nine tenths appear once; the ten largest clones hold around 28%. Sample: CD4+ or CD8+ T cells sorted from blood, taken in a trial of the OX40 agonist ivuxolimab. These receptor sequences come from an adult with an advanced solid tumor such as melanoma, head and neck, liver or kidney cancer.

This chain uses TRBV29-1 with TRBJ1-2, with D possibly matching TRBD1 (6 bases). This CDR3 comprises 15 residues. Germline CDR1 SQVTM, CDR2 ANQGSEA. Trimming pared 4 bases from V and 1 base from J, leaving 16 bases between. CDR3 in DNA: TGCAGCGTTGGGGCCTGGTCAGGGGTTAACTATGGCTACACCTTC. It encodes CSVGAWSGVNYGYTF. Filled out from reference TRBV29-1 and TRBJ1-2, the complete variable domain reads SAVISQKPSRDICQRGTSLTIQCQVDSQVTMMFWYRQQPGQSLTLIATANQGSEATYESGFVIDKFPISRPNLTFSTLTVSNMSPEDSSIYLCSVGAWSGVNYGYTFGSGTRLTVV.

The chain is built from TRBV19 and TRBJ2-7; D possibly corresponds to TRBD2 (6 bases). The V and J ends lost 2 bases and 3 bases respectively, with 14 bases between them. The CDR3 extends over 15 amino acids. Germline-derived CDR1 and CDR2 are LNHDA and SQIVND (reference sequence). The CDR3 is CASSIYGDSFYEQYF. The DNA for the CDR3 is TGTGCCAGTAGTATATACGGGGACTCCTTCTACGAGCAGTACTTC.

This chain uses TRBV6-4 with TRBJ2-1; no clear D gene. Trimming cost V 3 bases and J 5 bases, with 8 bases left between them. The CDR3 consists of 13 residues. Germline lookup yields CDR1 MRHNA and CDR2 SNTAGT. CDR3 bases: TGTGCCAGCAGTGATCTTAGCCACAATGAGCAGTTCTTC. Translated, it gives CASSDLSHNEQFF.

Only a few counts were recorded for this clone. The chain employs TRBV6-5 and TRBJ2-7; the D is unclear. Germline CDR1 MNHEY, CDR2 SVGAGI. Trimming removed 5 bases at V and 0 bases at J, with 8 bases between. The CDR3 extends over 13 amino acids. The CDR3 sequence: CASSDALSYEQYF. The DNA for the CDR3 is TGTGCCAGCAGTGATGCCCTCTCCTACGAGCAGTACTTC.

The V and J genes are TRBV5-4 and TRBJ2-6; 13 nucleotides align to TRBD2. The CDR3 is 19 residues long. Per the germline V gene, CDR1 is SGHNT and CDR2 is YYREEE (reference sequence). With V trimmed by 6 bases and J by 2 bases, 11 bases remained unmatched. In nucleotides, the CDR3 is TGTGCCAGCAACTATCTAGGACTAGCGGGAGTAACTGGGGCCAACGTCCTGACTTTC. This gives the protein CASNYLGLAGVTGANVLTF.

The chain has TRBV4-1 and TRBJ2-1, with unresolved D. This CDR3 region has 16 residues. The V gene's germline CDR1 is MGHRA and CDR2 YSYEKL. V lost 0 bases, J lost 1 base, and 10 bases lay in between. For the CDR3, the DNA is TGCGCCAGCAGCCAAGATGTGCCGTCTTCCTACAATGAGCAGTTCTTC. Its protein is CASSQDVPSSYNEQFF.

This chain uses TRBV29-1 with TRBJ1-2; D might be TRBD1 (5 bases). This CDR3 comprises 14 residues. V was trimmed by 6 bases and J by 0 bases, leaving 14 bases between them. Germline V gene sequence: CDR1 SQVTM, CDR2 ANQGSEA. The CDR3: CSVAVVGANYGYTF. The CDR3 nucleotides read TGCAGCGTCGCAGTGGTAGGGGCTAACTATGGCTACACCTTC.

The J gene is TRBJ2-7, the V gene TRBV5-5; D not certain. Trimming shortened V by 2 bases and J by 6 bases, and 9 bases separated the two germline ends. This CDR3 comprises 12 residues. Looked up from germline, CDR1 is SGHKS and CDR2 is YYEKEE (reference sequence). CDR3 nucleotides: TGTGCCAGCAGCTTAGAAGGCGGCGAGCAGTACTTC. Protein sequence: CASSLEGGEQYF.

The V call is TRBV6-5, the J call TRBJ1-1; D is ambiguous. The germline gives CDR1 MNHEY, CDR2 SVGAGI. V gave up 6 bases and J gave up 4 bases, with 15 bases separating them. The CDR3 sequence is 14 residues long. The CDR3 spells CASSLVAGVTEAFF. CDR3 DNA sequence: TGTGCCAGCAGCTTGGTAGCTGGGGTCACTGAAGCTTTCTTT.

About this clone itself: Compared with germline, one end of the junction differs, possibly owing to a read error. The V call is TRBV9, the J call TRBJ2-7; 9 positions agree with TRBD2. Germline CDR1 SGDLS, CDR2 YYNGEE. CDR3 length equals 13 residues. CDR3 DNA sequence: TGTGCCAGCAGCGGTAGCGGGAGCTACGGGCAGTACTTC. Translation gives CASSGSGSYGQYF.

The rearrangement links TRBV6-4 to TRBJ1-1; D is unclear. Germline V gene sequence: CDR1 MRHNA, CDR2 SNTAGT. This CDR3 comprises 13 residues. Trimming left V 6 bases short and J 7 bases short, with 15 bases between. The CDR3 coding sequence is TGTGCCAGCAGCTCAGGAGAGCGAAATGAAGCTTTCTTT. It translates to CASSSGERNEAFF.